What follows is one T cell receptor beta chain and its context. Other nucleotide sequences from this sample produce the same CDR3. The record originates from a study of shared clonotypes between healthy human individuals. The genomic DNA of each subset was split evenly across several immunoSEQ plates. TCRdb keeps only in-frame clones here, not all; method: immunoSEQ multiplex PCR. Here the sample spans some 2,100,000 clones, approximately 94% being singletons. In the naive CD8 group, cells lacked CD45RO and were positively selected for CCR7, so terminally differentiated effector memory CD45RA+ cells were left out. Those who donated were healthy HIV-negative adults, with no recent acute infections or vaccinations reported. The CDR3 is made up of 15 amino acids. Trimming stripped 0 bases from V and 6 bases from J, with 12 bases between. Germline V CDR1 and CDR2: LGHNA, YSLEER.

The genes are TRBV4-3 and TRBJ1-5; D is possibly TRBD1 (6 bases). The clonotype comes from a man aged 18-30 years in good health. Some clones in this sample may be carry-over from other donors' samples. The specimen was naive CD8+ T cells from PBMCs. As DNA, the CDR3 is TGCGCCAGCAGCCAAGATCGTGGGGGCGGTCAGCCCCAGCATTTT. As protein: CASSQDRGGGQPQHF.